This TCR beta chain emerged from a study of identical twins. V gave up 8 bases and J gave up 4 bases, with 16 bases separating them. There are 14 residues in the CDR3. The germline CDR1 and CDR2 sequences are MRHNA and SNTAGT. The sample holds a few counts of this clonotype. TCRdb re-derived calls from the 5' RACE reads in MiXCR, one entry per CDR3 protein. The sample lists 520,000 or so distinct CDR3 sequences; less than 25% were seen once. Another study also made use of these data, one on T cells expressing NK-cell markers.

V gene TRBV6-4 combines with J gene TRBJ2-3; perhaps TRBD2 as D (7 bases). This clonotype originated in a woman between 18 and 29 years old in good health. The source material was CD4+ T cells sorted from blood. In nucleotides, the CDR3 is TGTGCCAGCGGGAGGGGGGGGCCGCCAGATACGCAGTATTTT. Residues: CASGRGGPPDTQYF.